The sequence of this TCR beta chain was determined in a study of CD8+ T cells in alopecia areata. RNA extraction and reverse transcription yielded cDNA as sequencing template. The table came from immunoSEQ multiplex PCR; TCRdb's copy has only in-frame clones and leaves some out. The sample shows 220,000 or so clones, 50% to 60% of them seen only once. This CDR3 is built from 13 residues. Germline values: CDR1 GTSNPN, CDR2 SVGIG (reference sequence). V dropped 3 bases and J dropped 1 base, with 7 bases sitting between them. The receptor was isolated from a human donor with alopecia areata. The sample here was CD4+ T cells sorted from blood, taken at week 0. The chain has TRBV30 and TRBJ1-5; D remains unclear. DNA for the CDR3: TGTGCCTGGAGGCCTCAGAGCAATCAGCCCCAGCATTTT. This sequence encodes CAWRPQSNQPQHF. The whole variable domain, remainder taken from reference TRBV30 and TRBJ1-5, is SQTIHQWPATLVQPVGSPLSLECTVEGTSNPNLYWYRQAAGRGLQLLFYSVGIGQISSEVPQNLSASRPQDRQFILSSKKLLLSDSGFYLCAWRPQSNQPQHFGDGTRLSIL.